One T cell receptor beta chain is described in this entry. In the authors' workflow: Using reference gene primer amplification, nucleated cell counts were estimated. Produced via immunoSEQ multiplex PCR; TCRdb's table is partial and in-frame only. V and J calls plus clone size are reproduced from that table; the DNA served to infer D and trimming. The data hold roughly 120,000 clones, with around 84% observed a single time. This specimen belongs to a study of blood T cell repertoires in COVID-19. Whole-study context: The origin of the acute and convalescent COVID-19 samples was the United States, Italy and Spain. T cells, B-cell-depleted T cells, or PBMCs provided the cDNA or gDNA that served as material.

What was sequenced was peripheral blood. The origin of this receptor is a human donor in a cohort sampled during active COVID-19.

CDR3 sequence: CASGSNPTGHGEQFF. The CDR3 DNA sequence: TGTGCTAGTGGTTCCAACCCGACAGGGCATGGCGAGCAGTTCTTC. V is TRBV12-5 and J is TRBJ2-1; 7 bases are a match to TRBD1. V was pared by 4 bases and J by 10 bases, with 13 bases of the junction left unmatched. Per the germline V gene, CDR1 is LGHNT and CDR2 is FRNRAP. The CDR3 covers 15 residues.